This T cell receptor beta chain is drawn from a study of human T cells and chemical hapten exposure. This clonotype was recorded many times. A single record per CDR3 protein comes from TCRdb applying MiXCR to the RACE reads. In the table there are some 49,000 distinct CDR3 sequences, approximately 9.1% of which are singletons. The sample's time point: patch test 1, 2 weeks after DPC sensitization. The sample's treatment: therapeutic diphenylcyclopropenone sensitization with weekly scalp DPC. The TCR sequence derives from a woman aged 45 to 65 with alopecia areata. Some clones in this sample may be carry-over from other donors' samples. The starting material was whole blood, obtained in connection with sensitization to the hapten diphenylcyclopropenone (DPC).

The CDR3 loop reads CASTKRGRGLGEKLFF. The CDR3 DNA follows: TGTGCCAGCACCAAAAGAGGCAGGGGGCTCGGTGAAAAACTGTTTTTT. This chain connects TRBV6-6 to TRBJ1-4, with TRBD1 matching 8 bases. J was trimmed by 7 bases and V by 7 bases; bases with no gene match: 14. The germline gives CDR1 MNHNY, CDR2 SVGAGI (reference sequence). CDR3 length: 16 amino acids.